This paragraph covers one T cell receptor beta chain sequence. These data are taken from a study of blood T cell repertoires in COVID-19. Study summary: In each case, the material was cDNA or gDNA derived from T cells, B-cell-depleted T cells, or PBMCs.

This CDR3 has 16 amino acids. Germline V CDR1 and CDR2: MNHEY, SMNVEV (reference sequence). Deletions cut 2 bases from V and 4 bases from J, with 17 bases between. Per the authors' pipeline: Quantification of nucleated cells was approximated via reference gene primer amplification. The protocol was immunoSEQ multiplex PCR, while the TCRdb copy is restricted to in-frame clones and leaves out a portion. V, J and clone size derive from that table, while D and trimming were established from the DNA sequence. The repertoire holds tens of thousands of clones, with roughly three quarters as singletons. The sequenced sample was peripheral blood. The sequence was obtained from a man between 65 and 79 years old with acute or convalescent COVID-19. The V and J genes are TRBV27 and TRBJ1-2; possible D gene TRBD1, 5 bases. In DNA form, the CDR3 reads TGTGCCAGCAGTTTAAGTCCCACAGGTATACCCTATGGCTACACCTTC. It yields the protein CASSLSPTGIPYGYTF.